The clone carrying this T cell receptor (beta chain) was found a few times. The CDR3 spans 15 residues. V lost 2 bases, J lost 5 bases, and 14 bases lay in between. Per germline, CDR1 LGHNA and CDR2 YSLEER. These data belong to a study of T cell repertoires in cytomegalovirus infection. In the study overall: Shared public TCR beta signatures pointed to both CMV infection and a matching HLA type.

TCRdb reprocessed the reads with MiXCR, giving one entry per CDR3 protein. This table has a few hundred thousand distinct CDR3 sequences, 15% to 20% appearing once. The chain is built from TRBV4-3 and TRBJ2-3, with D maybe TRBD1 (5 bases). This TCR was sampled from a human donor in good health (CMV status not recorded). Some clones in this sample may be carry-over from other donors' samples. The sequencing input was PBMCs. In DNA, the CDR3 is TGCGCCAGCAGCCAAACCTCAGGGCAAGGAGATACGCAGTATTTT. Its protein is CASSQTSGQGDTQYF.